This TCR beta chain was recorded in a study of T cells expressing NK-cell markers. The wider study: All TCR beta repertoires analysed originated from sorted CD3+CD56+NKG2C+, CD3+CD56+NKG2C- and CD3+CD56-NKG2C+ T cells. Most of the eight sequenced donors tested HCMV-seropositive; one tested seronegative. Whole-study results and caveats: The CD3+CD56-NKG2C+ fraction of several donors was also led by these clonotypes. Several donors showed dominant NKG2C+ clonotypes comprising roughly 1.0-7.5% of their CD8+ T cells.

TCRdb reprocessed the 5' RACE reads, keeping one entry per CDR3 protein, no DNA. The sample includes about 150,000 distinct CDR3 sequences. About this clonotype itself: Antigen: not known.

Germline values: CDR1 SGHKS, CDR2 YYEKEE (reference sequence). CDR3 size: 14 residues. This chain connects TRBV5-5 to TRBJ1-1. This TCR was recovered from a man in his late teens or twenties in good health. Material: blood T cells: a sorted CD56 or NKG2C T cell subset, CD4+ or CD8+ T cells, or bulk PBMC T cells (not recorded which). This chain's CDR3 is CASSWTFGDTEAFF.